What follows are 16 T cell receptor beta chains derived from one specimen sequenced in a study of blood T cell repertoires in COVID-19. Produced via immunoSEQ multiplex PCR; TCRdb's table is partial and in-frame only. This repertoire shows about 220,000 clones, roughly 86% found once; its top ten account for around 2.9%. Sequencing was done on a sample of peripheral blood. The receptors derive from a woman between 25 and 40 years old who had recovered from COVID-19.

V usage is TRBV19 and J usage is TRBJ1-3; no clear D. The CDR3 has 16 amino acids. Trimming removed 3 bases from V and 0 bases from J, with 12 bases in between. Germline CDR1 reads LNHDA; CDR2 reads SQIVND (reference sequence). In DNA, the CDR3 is TGTGCCAGTAGTATCTCGGGAGCCTTCTCTGGAAACACCATATATTTT. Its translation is CASSISGAFSGNTIYF.

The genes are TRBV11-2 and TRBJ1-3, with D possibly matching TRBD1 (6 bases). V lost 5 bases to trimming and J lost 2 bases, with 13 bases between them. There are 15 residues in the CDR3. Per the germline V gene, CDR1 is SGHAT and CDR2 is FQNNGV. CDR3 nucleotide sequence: TGTGCCAGCAGCCGCGTACAGGGCACTGGAAACACCATATATTTT. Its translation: CASSRVQGTGNTIYF. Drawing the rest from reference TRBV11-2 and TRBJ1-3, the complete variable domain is EAGVAQSPRYKIIEKRQSVAFWCNPISGHATLYWYQQILGQGPKLLIQFQNNGVVDDSQLPKDRFSAERLKGVDSTLKIQPAKLEDSAVYLCASSRVQGTGNTIYFGEGSWLTVV.

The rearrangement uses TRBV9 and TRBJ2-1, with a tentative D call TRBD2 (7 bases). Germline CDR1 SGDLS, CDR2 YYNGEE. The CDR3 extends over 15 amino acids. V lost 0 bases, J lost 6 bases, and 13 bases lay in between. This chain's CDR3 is CASSVDGLGGNEQFF. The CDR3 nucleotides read TGTGCCAGCAGCGTAGACGGACTAGGGGGCAATGAGCAGTTCTTC.

This CDR3 is CASSQDWAGNTEAFF. CDR3 coding DNA: TGCGCCAGCAGCCAAGATTGGGCCGGGAATACTGAAGCTTTCTTT. This chain connects TRBV4-3 to TRBJ1-1; no clear D gene. The CDR3 extends over 15 amino acids. Germline CDR1 LGHNA, CDR2 YSLEER. V lost 0 bases and J lost 5, with 13 bases in between.

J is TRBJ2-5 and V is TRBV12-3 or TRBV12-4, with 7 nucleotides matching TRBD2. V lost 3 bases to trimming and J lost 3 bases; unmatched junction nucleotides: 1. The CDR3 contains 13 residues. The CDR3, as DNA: TGTGCCAGCAGTTTTACTAGCGAAGAGACCCAGTACTTC. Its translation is CASSFTSEETQYF.

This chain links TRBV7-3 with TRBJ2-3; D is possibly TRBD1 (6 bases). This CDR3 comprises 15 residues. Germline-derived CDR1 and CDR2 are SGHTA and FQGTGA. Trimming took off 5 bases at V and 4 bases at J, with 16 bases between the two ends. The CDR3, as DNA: TGTGCCAGCAGCCTAGGGACAACCGAGGCAGATACGCAGTATTTT. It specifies CASSLGTTEADTQYF.

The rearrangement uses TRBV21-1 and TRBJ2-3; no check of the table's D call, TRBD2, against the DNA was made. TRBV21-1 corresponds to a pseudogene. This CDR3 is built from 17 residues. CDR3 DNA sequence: TGTGCCAGCAGCAAAGGTCCTCCTAGCGGTCCGGTAGATACGCAGTATTTT. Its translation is CASSKGPPSGPVDTQYF.

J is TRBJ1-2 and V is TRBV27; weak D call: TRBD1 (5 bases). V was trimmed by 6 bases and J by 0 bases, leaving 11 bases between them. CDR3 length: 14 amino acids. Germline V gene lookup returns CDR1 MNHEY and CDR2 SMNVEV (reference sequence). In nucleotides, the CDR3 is TGTGCCAGCAGCCCAAGGGGTTCTAACTATGGCTACACCTTC. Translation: CASSPRGSNYGYTF.

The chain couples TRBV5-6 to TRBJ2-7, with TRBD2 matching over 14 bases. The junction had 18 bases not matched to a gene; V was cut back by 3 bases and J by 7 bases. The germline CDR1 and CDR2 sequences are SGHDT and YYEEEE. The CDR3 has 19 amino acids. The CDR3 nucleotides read TGTGCCAGCAGCTACAGACTAGCGGGGGGGCCCTCTCTATTTAGGGAGCAGTACTTC. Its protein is CASSYRLAGGPSLFREQYF.

Written as DNA, the CDR3 is TGTGCCAGCAGCCAAGCTACAGGGGGACTGTTTTTT. Its translation is CASSQATGGLFF. The chain has TRBV3-1 (or the pseudogene TRBV3-2) and TRBJ1-4; the match to TRBD1 covers 8 bases. Germline V gene data show CDR1 as LGHDT and CDR2 as YNNKEL (reference sequence). J gave up 13 bases and V 1 base, and 2 bases lay outside the gene matches. The CDR3 length is 12 residues.

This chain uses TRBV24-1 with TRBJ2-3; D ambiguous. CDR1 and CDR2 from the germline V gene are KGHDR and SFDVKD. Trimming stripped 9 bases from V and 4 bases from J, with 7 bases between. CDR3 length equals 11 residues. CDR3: CATLFPDTQYF. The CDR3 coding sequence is TGTGCCACCCTTTTCCCAGATACGCAGTATTTT.

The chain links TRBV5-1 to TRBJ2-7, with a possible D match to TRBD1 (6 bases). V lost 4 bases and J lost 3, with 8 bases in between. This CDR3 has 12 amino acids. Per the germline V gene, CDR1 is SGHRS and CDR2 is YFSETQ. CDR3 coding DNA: TGCGCCAGCAGCCCGGACAGCTACGAGCAGTACTTC. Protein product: CASSPDSYEQYF.

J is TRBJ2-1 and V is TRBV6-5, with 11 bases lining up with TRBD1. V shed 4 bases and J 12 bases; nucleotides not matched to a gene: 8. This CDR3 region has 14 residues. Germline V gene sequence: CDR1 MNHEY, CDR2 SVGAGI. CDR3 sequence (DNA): TGTGCCAGCAGTTGGACAGGGGGCGCCCATCCGCAGTTCTTC. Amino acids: CASSWTGGAHPQFF.

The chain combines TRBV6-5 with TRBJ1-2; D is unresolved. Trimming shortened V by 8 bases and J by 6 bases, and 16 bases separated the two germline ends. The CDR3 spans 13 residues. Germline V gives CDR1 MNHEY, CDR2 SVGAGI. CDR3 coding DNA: TGTGCCAGCGGATTCGGGTCGAAAAATGGCTACACCTTC. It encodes CASGFGSKNGYTF.

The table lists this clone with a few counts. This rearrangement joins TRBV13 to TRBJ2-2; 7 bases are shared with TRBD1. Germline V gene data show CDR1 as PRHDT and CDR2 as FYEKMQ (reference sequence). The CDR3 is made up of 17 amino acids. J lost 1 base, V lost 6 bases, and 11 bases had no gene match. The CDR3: CASSMRRQGVNTGELFF. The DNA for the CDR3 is TGTGCCAGCAGTATGCGAAGGCAGGGGGTGAACACCGGGGAGCTGTTTTTT.

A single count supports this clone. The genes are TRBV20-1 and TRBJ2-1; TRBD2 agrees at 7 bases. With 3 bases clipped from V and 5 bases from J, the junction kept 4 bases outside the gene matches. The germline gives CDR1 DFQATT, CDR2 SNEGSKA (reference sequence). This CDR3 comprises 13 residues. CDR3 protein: CSASLLANNEQFF. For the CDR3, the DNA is TGCAGTGCTAGTCTACTAGCGAACAATGAGCAGTTCTTC.